This T cell receptor beta chain was sequenced during a study of blood T cell repertoires in COVID-19. For the study at large: Samples came from the United States, Italy and Spain, spanning acute and convalescent COVID-19.

J lost 9 bases, V lost 5 bases, and 4 bases had no gene match. Germline lookup yields CDR1 SGHTA and CDR2 FQGNSA. CDR3 length equals 13 residues. This table comes from immunoSEQ multiplex PCR, and its TCRdb copy is limited to in-frame clones, with some not included. The sample shows about 82,000 clones, around 81% of them seen only once. The sample was peripheral blood. The chain links TRBV7-2 to TRBJ1-6; 7 nucleotides match TRBD1. This clonotype was obtained from an older man with active or convalescent COVID-19. The CDR3 loop reads CASSTRTGSPLHF. CDR3 bases: TGTGCCAGCAGCACTAGGACAGGTTCACCCCTCCACTTT.